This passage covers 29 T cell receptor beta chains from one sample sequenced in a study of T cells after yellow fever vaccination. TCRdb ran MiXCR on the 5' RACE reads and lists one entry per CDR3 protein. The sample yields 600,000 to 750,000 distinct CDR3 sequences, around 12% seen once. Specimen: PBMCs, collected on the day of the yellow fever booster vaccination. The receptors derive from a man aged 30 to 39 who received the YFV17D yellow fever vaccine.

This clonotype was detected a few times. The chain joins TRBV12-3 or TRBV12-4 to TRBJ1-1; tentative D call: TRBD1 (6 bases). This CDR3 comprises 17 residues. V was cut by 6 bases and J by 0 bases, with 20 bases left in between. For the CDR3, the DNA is TGTGCCAGCAGCCACACGGACAGCCCGCTATTGAACACTGAAGCTTTCTTT. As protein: CASSHTDSPLLNTEAFF.

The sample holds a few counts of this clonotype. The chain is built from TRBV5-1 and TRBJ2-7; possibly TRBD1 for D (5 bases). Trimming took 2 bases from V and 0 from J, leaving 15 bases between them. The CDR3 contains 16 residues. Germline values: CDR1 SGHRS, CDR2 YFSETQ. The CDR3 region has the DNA TGCGCCAGCAGCTTCGAAGGGGTAACCCCCTCCTACGAGCAGTACTTC. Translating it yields CASSFEGVTPSYEQYF.

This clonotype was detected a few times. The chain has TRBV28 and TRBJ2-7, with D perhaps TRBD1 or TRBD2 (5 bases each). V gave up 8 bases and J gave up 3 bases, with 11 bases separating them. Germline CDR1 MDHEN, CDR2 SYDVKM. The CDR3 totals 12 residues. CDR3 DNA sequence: TGTGCCAGCCGGGACCTAAACTACGAGCAGTACTTC. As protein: CASRDLNYEQYF.

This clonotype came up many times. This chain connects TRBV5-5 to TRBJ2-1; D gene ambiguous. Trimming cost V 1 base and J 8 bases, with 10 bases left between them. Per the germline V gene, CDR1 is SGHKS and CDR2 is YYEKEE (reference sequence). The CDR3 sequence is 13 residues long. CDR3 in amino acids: CASSLLWADEQFF. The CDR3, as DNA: TGTGCCAGCAGCTTGCTTTGGGCGGATGAGCAGTTCTTC.

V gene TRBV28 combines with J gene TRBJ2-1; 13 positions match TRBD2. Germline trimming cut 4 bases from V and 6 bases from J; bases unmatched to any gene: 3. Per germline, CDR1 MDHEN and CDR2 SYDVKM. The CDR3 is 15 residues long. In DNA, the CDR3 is TGTGCCAGCAGTTCAGGGACTAGCGGGGTCAATGAGCAGTTCTTC. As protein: CASSSGTSGVNEQFF.

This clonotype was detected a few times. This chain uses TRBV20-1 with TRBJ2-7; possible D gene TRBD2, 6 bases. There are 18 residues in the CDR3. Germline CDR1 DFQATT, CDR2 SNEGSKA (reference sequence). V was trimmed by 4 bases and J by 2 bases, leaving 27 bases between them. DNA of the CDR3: TGCAGTGCTACGGGGGTATTTGGTCGGGACCTAAGTACCTACGAGCAGTACTTC. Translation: CSATGVFGRDLSTYEQYF.

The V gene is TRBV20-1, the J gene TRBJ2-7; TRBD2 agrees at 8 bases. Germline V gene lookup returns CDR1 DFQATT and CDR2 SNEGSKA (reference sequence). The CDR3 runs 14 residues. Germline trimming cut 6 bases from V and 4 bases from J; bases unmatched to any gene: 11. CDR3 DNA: TGCAGTGCCCGTAAGGGGACTAGTGTTTACGAGCAGTACTTC. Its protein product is CSARKGTSVYEQYF.

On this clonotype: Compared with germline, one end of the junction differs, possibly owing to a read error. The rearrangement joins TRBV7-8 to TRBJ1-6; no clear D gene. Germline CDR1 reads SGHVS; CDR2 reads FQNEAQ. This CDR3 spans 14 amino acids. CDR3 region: CASSVARTGAPLHF. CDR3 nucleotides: TGTGCCAGCAGCGTAGCGAGGACCGGGGCACCCCTCCACTTT.

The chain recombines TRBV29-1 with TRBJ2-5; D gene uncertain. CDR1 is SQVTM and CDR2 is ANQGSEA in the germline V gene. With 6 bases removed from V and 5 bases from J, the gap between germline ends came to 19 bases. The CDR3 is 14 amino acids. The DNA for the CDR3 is TGCAGCGTGGCCGGGCGCAGCACGGCGGAGACCCAGTACTTC. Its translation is CSVAGRSTAETQYF.

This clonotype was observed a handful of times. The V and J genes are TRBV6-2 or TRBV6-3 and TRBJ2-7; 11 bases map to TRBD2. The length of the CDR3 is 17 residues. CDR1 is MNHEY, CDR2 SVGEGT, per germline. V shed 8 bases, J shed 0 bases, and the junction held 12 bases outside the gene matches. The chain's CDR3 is CASVVSPGLAGSYEQYF. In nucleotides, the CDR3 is TGTGCCAGCGTGGTTTCCCCAGGACTAGCGGGCTCCTACGAGCAGTACTTC.

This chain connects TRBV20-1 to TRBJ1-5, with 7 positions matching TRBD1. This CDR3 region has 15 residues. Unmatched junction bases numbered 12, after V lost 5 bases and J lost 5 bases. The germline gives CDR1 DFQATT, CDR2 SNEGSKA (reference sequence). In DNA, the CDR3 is TGCAGTGCTCCAATTACGACAGGGCGGGATCAGCCCCAGCATTTT. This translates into CSAPITTGRDQPQHF.

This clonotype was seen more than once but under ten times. CDR3 nucleotides: TGTGCCAGCGCCAATGGACAGATTAGTGGCTACACCTTC. It translates to CASANGQISGYTF. The chain combines TRBV6-2 or TRBV6-3 with TRBJ1-2; TRBD1 might be the D (6 bases). The ends were cut back, 8 bases at V and 7 bases at J, with 17 bases in the middle. The CDR3 length is 13 residues. CDR1 is MNHEY, CDR2 SVGEGT, per germline.

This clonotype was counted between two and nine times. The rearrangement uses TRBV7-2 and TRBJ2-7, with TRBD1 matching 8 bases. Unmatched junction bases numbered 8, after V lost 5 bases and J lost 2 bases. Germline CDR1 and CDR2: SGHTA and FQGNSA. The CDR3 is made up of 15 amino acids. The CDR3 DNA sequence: TGTGCCAGCAGCCCAGGGGGCACTCTACCCTACGAGCAGTACTTC. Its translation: CASSPGGTLPYEQYF.

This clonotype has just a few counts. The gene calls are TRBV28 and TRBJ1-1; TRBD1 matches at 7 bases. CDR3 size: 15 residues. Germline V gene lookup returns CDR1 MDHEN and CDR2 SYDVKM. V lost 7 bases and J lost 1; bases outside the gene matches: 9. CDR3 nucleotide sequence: TGTGCCAGCATCTCTTTACAGGGGACGAACACTGAAGCTTTCTTT. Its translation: CASISLQGTNTEAFF.

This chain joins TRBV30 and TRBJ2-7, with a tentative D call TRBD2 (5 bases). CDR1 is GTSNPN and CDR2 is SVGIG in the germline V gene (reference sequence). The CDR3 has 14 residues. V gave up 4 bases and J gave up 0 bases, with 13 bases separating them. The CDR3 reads CAWKGGYDSYEQYF. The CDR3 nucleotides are TGTGCCTGGAAGGGCGGGTATGACTCCTACGAGCAGTACTTC.

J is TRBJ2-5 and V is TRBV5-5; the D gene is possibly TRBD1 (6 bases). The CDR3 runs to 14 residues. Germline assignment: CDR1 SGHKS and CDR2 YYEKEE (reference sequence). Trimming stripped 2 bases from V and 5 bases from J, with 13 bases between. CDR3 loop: CASSFNRASETQYF. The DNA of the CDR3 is TGTGCCAGCAGCTTCAACAGGGCCTCGGAGACCCAGTACTTC.

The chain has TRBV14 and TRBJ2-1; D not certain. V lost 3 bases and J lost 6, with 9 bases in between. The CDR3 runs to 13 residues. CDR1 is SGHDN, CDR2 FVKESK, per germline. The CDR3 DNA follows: TGTGCCAGCAGCCAGACCGCCCTCAATGAGCAGTTCTTC. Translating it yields CASSQTALNEQFF.

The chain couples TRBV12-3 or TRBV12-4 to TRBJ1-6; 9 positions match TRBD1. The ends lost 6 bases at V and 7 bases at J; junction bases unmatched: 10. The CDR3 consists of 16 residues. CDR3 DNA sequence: TGTGCCAGCAGCCAATCCCCAGGGACAGGGAATTCACCCCTCCACTTT. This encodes CASSQSPGTGNSPLHF.

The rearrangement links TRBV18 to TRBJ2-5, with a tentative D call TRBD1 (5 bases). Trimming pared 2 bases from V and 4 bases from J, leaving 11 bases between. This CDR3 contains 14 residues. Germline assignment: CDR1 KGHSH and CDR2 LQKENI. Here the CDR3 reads CASSPRQGIETQYF. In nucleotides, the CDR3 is TGTGCCAGCTCACCAAGGCAGGGCATAGAGACCCAGTACTTC.

CDR3 sequence: CASRPGLASYNEQFF. The CDR3 coding sequence is TGTGCCAGCAGGCCAGGGCTAGCGTCCTACAATGAGCAGTTCTTC. The genes are TRBV27 and TRBJ2-1; D is possibly TRBD2 (6 bases). Trimming took 6 bases from V and 1 from J, leaving 13 bases between them. Per germline, CDR1 MNHEY and CDR2 SMNVEV (reference sequence). The CDR3 consists of 15 residues.

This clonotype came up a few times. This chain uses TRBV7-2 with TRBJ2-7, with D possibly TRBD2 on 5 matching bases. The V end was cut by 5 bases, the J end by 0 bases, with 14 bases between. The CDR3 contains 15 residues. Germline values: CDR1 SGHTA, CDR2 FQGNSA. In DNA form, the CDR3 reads TGTGCCAGCAGCGCTACCGGGAAACACTCCTACGAGCAGTACTTC. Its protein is CASSATGKHSYEQYF.

The CDR3 nucleotides are TGCAGTGCTAGAGAACCAGGACTAGCGGGATACTCCTACGAGCAGTACTTC. Translation: CSAREPGLAGYSYEQYF. This chain joins TRBV20-1 and TRBJ2-7; 12 nucleotides match TRBD2. J gave up 0 bases and V 0 bases, and 6 bases lay outside the gene matches. In germline, CDR1 is DFQATT, CDR2 SNEGSKA (reference sequence). The CDR3 is 17 amino acids.

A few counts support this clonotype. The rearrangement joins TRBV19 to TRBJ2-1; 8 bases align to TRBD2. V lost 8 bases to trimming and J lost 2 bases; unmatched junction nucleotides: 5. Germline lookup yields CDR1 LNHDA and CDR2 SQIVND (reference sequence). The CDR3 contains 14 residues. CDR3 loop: CASGTSGAYNEQFF. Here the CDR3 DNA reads TGTGCCAGTGGTACTAGCGGAGCCTACAATGAGCAGTTCTTC.

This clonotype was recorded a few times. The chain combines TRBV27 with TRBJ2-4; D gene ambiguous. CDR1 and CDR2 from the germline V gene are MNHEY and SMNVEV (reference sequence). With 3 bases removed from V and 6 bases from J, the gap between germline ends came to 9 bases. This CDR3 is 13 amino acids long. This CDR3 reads CASSFGFGNIQYF. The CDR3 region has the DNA TGTGCCAGCAGTTTCGGATTTGGAAACATTCAGTACTTC.

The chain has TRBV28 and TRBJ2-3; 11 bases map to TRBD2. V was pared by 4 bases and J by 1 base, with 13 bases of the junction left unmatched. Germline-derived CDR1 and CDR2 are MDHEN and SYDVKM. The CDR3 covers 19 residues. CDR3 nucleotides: TGTGCCAGCAGTTGGGGGGACCTGCTAGCGGGAGGTCGCACAGATACGCAGTATTTT. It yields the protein CASSWGDLLAGGRTDTQYF.

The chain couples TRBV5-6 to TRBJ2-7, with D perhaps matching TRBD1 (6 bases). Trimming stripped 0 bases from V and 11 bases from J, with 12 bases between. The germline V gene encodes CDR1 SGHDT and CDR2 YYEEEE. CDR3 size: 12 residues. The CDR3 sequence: CASSLVRGMEYF. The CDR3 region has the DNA TGTGCCAGCAGCTTGGTCAGGGGCATGGAGTACTTC.

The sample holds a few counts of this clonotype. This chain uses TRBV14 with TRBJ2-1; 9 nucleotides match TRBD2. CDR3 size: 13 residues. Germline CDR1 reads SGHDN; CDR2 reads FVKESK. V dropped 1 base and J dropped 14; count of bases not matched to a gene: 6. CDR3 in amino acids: CASSQVEAGGEFF. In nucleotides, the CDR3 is TGTGCCAGCAGCCAAGTTGAGGCGGGAGGGGAGTTCTTC.

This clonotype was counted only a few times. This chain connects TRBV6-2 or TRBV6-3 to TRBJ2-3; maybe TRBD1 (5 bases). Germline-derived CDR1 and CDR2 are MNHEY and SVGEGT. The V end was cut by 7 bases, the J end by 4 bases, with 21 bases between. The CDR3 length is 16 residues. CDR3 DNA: TGTGCCAGCACTCGCGCCCGGACACCACGGGCAGATACGCAGTATTTT. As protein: CASTRARTPRADTQYF.

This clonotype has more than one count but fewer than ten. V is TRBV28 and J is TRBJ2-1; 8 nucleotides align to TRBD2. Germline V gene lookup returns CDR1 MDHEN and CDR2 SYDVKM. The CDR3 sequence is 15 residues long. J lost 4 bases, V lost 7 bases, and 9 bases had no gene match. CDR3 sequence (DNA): TGTGCCAGCATCGGGGGGGTGCGGAGATACAATGAGCAGTTCTTC. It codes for CASIGGVRRYNEQFF.